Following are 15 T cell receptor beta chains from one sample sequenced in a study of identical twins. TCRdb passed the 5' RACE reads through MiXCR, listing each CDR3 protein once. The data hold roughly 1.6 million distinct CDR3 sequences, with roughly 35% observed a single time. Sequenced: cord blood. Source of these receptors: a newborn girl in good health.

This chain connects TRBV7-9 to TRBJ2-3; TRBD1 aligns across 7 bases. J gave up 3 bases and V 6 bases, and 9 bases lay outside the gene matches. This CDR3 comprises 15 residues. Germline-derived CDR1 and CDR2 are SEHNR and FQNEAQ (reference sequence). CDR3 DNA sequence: TGTGCCAGCAGGAATGACAGGGAGCCAACAGATACGCAGTATTTT. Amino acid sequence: CASRNDREPTDTQYF.

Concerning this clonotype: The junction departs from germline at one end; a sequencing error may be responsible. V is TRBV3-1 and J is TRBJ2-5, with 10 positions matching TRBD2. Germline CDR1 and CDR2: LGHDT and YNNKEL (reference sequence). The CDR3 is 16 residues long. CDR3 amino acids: CASSHTGTSVYNEQYF. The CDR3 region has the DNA TGTGCTAGCAGCCATACCGGGACTAGCGTCTACAATGAGCAGTACTTC.

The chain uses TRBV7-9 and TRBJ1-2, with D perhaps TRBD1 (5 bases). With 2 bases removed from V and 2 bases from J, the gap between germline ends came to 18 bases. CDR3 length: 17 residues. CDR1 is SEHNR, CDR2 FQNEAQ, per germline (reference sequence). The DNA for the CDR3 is TGTGCCAGCAGCTTATATCACGGGGACGCGGGGAACTATGGCTACACCTTC. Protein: CASSLYHGDAGNYGYTF.

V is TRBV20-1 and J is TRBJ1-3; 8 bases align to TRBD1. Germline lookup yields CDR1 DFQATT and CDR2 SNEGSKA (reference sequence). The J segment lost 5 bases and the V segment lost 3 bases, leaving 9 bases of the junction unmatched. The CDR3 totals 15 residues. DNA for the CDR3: TGCAGTGCTAGCCCACAGGGGGTGAGGAGAAACACCATATATTTT. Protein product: CSASPQGVRRNTIYF.

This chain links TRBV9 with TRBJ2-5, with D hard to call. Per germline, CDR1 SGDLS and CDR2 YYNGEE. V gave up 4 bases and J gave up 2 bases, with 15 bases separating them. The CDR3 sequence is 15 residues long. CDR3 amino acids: CASSPSLGAQETQYF. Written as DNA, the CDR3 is TGTGCCAGCAGCCCCAGCCTAGGAGCTCAAGAGACCCAGTACTTC. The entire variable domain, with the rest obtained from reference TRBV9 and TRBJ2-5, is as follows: DSGVTQTPKHLITATGQRVTLRCSPRSGDLSVYWYQQSLDQGLQFLIQYYNGEERAKGNILERFSAQQFPDLHSELNLSSLELGDSALYFCASSPSLGAQETQYFGPGTRLLVL.

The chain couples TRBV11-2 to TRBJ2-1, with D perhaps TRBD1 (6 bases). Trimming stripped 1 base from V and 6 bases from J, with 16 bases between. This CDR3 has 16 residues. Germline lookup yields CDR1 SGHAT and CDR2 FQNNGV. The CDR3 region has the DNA TGTGCCAGCAGCTTAGGCACAGGGTGGCTTGGCAATGAGCAGTTCTTC. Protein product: CASSLGTGWLGNEQFF.

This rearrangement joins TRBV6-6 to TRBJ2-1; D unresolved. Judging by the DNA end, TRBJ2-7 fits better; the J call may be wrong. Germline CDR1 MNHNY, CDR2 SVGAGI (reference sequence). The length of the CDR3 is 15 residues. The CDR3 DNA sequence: TGTGCCAGCAGCCCTAGGGTATGGTCCTACAATGAGCAGTACTTC. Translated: CASSPRVWSYNEQYF.

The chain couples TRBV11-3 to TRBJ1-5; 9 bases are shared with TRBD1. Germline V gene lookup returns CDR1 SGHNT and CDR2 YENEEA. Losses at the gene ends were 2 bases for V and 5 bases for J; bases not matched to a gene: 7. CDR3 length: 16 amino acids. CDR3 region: CASSLLRTGVDQPQHF. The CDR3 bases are TGTGCCAGCAGCTTATTGCGGACAGGGGTTGATCAGCCCCAGCATTTT.

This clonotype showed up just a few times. The CDR3 loop is CASSLAPDSHYGYTF. In DNA, the CDR3 is TGTGCCAGCAGTTTGGCTCCGGACAGCCACTATGGCTACACCTTC. The chain combines TRBV27 with TRBJ1-2; a possible D gene is TRBD1 (6 bases). CDR1 is MNHEY and CDR2 is SMNVEV in the germline V gene (reference sequence). The CDR3 runs to 15 residues. Trimming pared 3 bases from V and 3 bases from J, leaving 14 bases between.

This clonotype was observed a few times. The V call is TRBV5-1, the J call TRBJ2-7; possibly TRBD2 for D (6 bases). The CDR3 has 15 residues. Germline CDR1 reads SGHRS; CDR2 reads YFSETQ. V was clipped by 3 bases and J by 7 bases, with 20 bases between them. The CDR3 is CASSSVSRELDEQYF. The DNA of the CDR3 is TGCGCCAGCAGCTCTGTTTCGCGGGAATTGGATGAGCAGTACTTC.

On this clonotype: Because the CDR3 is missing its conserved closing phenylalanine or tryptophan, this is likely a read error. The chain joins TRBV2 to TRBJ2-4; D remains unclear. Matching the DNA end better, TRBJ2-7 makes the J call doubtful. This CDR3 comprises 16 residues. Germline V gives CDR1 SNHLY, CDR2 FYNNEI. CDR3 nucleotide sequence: TGTGCCAGCAGTGTATCGTACGGATCTGTGTGGTACGAGCAGTACTTA. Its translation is CASSVSYGSVWYEQYL.

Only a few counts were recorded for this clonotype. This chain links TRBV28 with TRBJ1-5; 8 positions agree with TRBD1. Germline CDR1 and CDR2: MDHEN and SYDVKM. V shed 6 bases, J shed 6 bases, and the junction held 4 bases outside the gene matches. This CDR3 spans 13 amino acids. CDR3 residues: CASRRQGSQPQHF. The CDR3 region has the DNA TGTGCCAGCAGGAGACAGGGGAGTCAGCCCCAGCATTTT.

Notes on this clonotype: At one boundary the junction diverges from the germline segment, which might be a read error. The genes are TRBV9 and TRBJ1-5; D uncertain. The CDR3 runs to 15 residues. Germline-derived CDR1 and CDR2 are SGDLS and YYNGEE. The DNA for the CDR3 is TGTGCCGGCAGCGTAGGGATGGTCAGCAATCAGCCCCAGCATTTT. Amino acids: CAGSVGMVSNQPQHF.

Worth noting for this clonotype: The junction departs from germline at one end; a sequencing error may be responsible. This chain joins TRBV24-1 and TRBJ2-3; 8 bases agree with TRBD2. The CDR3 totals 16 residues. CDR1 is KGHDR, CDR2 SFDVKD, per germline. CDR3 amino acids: CATGDRRRGEGDTQYF. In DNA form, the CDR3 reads TGTGCCACCGGTGATCGCCGGCGGGGGGAGGGAGATACGCAGTATTTT.

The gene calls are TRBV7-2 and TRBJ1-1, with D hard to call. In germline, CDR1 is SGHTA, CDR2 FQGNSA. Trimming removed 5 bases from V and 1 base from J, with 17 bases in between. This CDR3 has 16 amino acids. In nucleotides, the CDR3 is TGTGCCAGCAGCCCTCGGGTGGGAACGAGGAACACTGAAGCTTTCTTT. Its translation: CASSPRVGTRNTEAFF.